The 13 T cell receptor beta chains in this list originate from one sample, sequenced in a study of blood T cell repertoires in COVID-19. This table comes from immunoSEQ multiplex PCR, and its TCRdb copy is limited to in-frame clones, with some not included. The data contain a few hundred thousand clones, over 75% of them singletons. Specimen: peripheral blood. The receptors come from a human donor with COVID-19, enrolled during active disease. The donor label of this sample is uncertain.

This chain connects TRBV11-2 to TRBJ1-2, with 11 bases lining up with TRBD1. J lost 8 bases, V lost 5 bases, and 4 bases had no gene match. CDR1 is SGHAT and CDR2 is FQNNGV in the germline V gene. CDR3 length equals 13 residues. CDR3 region: CASSRDRGSGYTF. Here the CDR3 DNA reads TGTGCCAGCAGCCGGGACAGGGGGTCCGGCTACACCTTC.

This clone was observed a single time. The genes are TRBV4-3 and TRBJ1-3; the match to TRBD1 covers 7 bases. The junction had 5 bases not matched to a gene; V was cut back by 4 bases and J by 2 bases. Germline CDR1 and CDR2: LGHNA and YSLEER. This CDR3 is built from 15 residues. The CDR3 is CASSPSGQAGNTIYF. The CDR3 bases are TGCGCCAGCAGCCCCTCTGGACAGGCTGGAAACACCATATATTTT.

The rearrangement links TRBV20-1 to TRBJ2-7; D might be TRBD2 (6 bases). Per germline, CDR1 DFQATT and CDR2 SNEGSKA (reference sequence). With 3 bases removed from V and 3 bases from J, the gap between germline ends came to 6 bases. There are 11 residues in the CDR3. CDR3 sequence: CSASGSYEQYF. CDR3 DNA sequence: TGCAGTGCTAGCGGGAGCTACGAGCAGTACTTC.

This rearrangement joins TRBV19 to TRBJ1-4; TRBD1 is a possible D gene (6 bases). Germline CDR1 is LNHDA and CDR2 is SQIVND (reference sequence). V lost 7 bases to trimming and J lost 8 bases, with 17 bases between them. The CDR3 is 14 residues long. In nucleotides, the CDR3 is TGTGCCAGTACCACACAGGGCGTGGGAGAAAAACTGTTTTTT. The encoded protein is CASTTQGVGEKLFF. Together with reference TRBV19 and TRBJ1-4, the CDR3 gives the full variable domain: DGGITQSPKYLFRKEGQNVTLSCEQNLNHDAMYWYRQDPGQGLRLIYYSQIVNDFQKGDIAEGYSVSREKKESFPLTVTSAQKNPTAFYLCASTTQGVGEKLFFGSGTQLSVL.

The V call is TRBV2, the J call TRBJ2-1, with 10 bases aligning to TRBD2. CDR1 and CDR2 from the germline V gene are SNHLY and FYNNEI. The CDR3 covers 15 residues. Unmatched junction bases numbered 8, after V lost 6 bases and J lost 6 bases. The CDR3 nucleotides read TGTGCCAGCAGGAGGGCTAGCGGGAGCAGCAATGAGCAGTTCTTC. Amino acids: CASRRASGSSNEQFF.

The genes are TRBV7-9 and TRBJ2-1; 10 bases match TRBD2. J gave up 0 bases and V 5 bases, and 7 bases lay outside the gene matches. The CDR3 has 17 amino acids. Germline CDR1 is SEHNR and CDR2 is FQNEAQ (reference sequence). The CDR3 loop is CASSHRASGSSYNEQFF. The CDR3 nucleotides are TGTGCCAGCAGCCATAGGGCTAGCGGGAGCTCCTACAATGAGCAGTTCTTC.

V is TRBV7-2 and J is TRBJ2-5, with 10 bases aligning to TRBD1. This CDR3 has 15 amino acids. Germline loops: CDR1 SGHTA, CDR2 FQGNSA. V lost 5 bases and J lost 5; bases outside the gene matches: 8. The CDR3 spells CASSAHGQGGETQYF. Written as DNA, the CDR3 is TGTGCCAGCAGCGCCCACGGACAGGGGGGGGAGACCCAGTACTTC.

This rearrangement joins TRBV19 to TRBJ2-7, with D possibly matching TRBD1 (5 bases). This CDR3 is 14 amino acids long. Trimming removed 5 bases from V and 4 bases from J, with 15 bases in between. From germline, CDR1 is LNHDA and CDR2 SQIVND (reference sequence). The CDR3 nucleotides read TGTGCCAGTAGTCCGCCGGACAAGTTATACGAGCAGTACTTC. Its protein is CASSPPDKLYEQYF.

This chain connects TRBV11-2 to TRBJ1-1; D gene uncertain. Trimming removed 2 bases at V and 0 bases at J, with 10 bases between. CDR3 size: 15 residues. Germline lookup yields CDR1 SGHAT and CDR2 FQNNGV. The CDR3 sequence is CASSLSAHLNTEAFF. The CDR3 DNA reads TGTGCCAGCAGCTTAAGTGCTCACTTGAACACTGAAGCTTTCTTT.

V is TRBV27 and J is TRBJ2-7; 8 nucleotides line up with TRBD1. Germline V gene lookup returns CDR1 MNHEY and CDR2 SMNVEV (reference sequence). The CDR3 length is 16 residues. V lost 4 bases, J lost 4 bases, and 12 bases stayed unmatched. CDR3 DNA sequence: TGTGCCAGCAGTTCTGCGTGGGACAGGCCTGGGTACGAGCAGTACTTC. Residues: CASSSAWDRPGYEQYF.

The gene calls are TRBV6-1 and TRBJ2-7, with 10 nucleotides matching TRBD1. The ends lost 2 bases at V and 4 bases at J; junction bases unmatched: 11. The CDR3 covers 17 residues. Per the germline V gene, CDR1 is MNHNS and CDR2 is SASEGT. The CDR3 protein is CASSETSAGTGEYEQYF. CDR3 DNA sequence: TGTGCCAGCAGTGAAACGTCCGCCGGGACAGGGGAATACGAGCAGTACTTC.

The gene calls are TRBV28 and TRBJ2-7; 7 bases agree with TRBD1. The CDR3 spans 14 residues. V lost 3 bases to trimming and J lost 2 bases; unmatched junction nucleotides: 4. Germline CDR1 and CDR2: MDHEN and SYDVKM. As DNA, the CDR3 is TGTGCCAGCAGTTTCCCGCAGGGGGCCTACGAGCAGTACTTC. It is translated as CASSFPQGAYEQYF.

The V gene is TRBV19, the J gene TRBJ2-7, with D tentatively TRBD2 (6 bases). The CDR3 is 15 amino acids. Germline CDR1 is LNHDA and CDR2 is SQIVND (reference sequence). V shed 6 bases and J shed 4 bases, with 19 bases lying between them. CDR3 in amino acids: CASSPSEGSRYEQYF. Written as DNA, the CDR3 is TGTGCCAGTAGCCCCTCGGAGGGGAGCCGGTACGAGCAGTACTTC.